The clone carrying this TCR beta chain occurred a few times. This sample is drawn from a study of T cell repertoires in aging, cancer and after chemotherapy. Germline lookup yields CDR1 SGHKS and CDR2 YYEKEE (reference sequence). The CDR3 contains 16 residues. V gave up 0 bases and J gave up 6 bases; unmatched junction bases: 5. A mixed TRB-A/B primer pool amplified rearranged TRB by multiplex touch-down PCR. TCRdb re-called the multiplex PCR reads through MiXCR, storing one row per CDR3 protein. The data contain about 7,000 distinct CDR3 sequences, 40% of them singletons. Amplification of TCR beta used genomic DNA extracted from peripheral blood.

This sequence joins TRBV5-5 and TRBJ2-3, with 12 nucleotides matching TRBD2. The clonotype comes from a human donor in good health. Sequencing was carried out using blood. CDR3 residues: CASSLVLAGGLDTQYF. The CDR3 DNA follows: TGTGCCAGCAGCTTGGTCCTAGCGGGGGGGTTGGATACGCAGTATTTT.